This T cell receptor beta chain was obtained from a study of shared clonotypes between healthy human individuals. Findings and limits, study-wide: Donor scarcity curtailed the genetic and exposure-history diversity represented herein.

The germline V and J ends were trimmed by 3 bases and 8 bases, with 11 bases remaining between them. The CDR3 has 12 amino acids. Germline loops: CDR1 GTSNPN, CDR2 SVGIG (reference sequence). Recent acute infections and vaccinations were absent in the healthy HIV-negative adult donors. Sequenced by immunoSEQ multiplex PCR; TCRdb stores in-frame clones only, minus some. The table shows over 400,000 clones, with roughly 80% occurring only once. Comment on this clone: Its matching antigen is unknown.

V is TRBV30 and J is TRBJ2-1; D gene uncertain. The sequenced sample was PBMCs. The sequence derives from a woman in her 40s in good health. Some clones in this sample may be carry-over from other donors' samples. Written as DNA, the CDR3 is TGTGCCTGGAGCGTAACCCCCTATGAGCAGTTCTTC. Its protein is CAWSVTPYEQFF.